This entry lists 20 T cell receptor beta chains sequenced from one sample in a study of T cell repertoires in cytomegalovirus infection. TCRdb recomputed calls from the reads with MiXCR, one row per CDR3 protein. This sample carries approximately 550,000 distinct CDR3 sequences, about 15% of them seen once, and the ten largest clones take about 24%. Source material: CD8+ T cells from PBMCs. Receptors were obtained from a human donor in good health (CMV status not recorded). Some clones in this sample may be carry-over from other donors' samples.

There are many counts of this clonotype. The V gene is TRBV7-9, the J gene TRBJ1-5; the D is unclear. Looked up from germline, CDR1 is SEHNR and CDR2 is FQNEAQ (reference sequence). V was cut by 5 bases and J by 8 bases, with 10 bases left in between. The CDR3 extends over 12 amino acids. The CDR3 nucleotides are TGTGCCAGCAGCCTAGATAAGGAGCCCCAGCATTTT. It translates to CASSLDKEPQHF.

This clonotype was detected ten times or more. The rearrangement links TRBV7-3 to TRBJ2-7; 8 bases agree with TRBD1. Germline trimming cut 0 bases from V and 2 bases from J; bases unmatched to any gene: 3. The CDR3 has 15 amino acids. CDR1 and CDR2 (germline): SGHTA, FQGTGA. DNA of the CDR3: TGTGCCAGCAGCTTAACCGACAGGGGAGCCTACGAGCAGTACTTC. This gives the protein CASSLTDRGAYEQYF.

This clonotype was counted ten times or more. The chain links TRBV6-2 or TRBV6-3 to TRBJ2-1, with D perhaps TRBD1 or TRBD2 (5 bases each). This CDR3 region has 12 residues. V was shortened by 5 bases and J by 8 bases, with 10 bases between the two germline ends. CDR1 and CDR2 from the germline V gene are MNHEY and SVGEGT. This CDR3 is CASSALGDEQFF. The CDR3 DNA is TGTGCCAGCAGTGCACTAGGGGATGAGCAGTTCTTC.

In this sample, this clonotype turned up a few times. This chain uses TRBV27 with TRBJ1-6; D might be TRBD1 (5 bases). This CDR3 is built from 13 residues. Germline CDR1 MNHEY, CDR2 SMNVEV (reference sequence). Trimming stripped 4 bases from V and 7 bases from J, with 8 bases between. The CDR3 is CASSWGENSPLHF. CDR3 DNA: TGTGCCAGCAGTTGGGGGGAGAATTCACCCCTCCACTTT.

The rearrangement joins TRBV7-9 to TRBJ2-7; D is ambiguous. Germline values: CDR1 SEHNR, CDR2 FQNEAQ (reference sequence). The CDR3 length is 14 residues. Deletions cut 0 bases from V and 2 bases from J, with 8 bases between. DNA for the CDR3: TGTGCCAGCAGCTTAGCGCGGAATCCCTACGAGCAGTACTTC. It yields the protein CASSLARNPYEQYF.

This clonotype was seen only a few times. J is TRBJ2-7 and V is TRBV9, with TRBD1 identical over 12 bases. Trimming took 0 bases from V and 8 from J; bases not matched to a gene: 12. This CDR3 spans 17 amino acids. Germline V gene data show CDR1 as SGDLS and CDR2 as YYNGEE. DNA for the CDR3: TGTGCCAGCAGCGTAGTTCCGGGGGACAGGGGGCAGGTGAAGCAGTACTTC. Translated, it gives CASSVVPGDRGQVKQYF.

This clonotype was counted many times. The chain recombines TRBV7-2 with TRBJ2-1, with D perhaps TRBD2 (6 bases). Trimming shortened V by 5 bases and J by 7 bases, and 15 bases separated the two germline ends. The CDR3 is 14 residues long. Germline-derived CDR1 and CDR2 are SGHTA and FQGNSA. The CDR3 sequence: CASSLGGLRNEQFF. CDR3 nucleotide sequence: TGTGCCAGCAGCCTTGGGGGGTTGAGGAATGAGCAGTTCTTC.

This rearrangement joins TRBV28 to TRBJ2-3; D gene ambiguous. Per the germline V gene, CDR1 is MDHEN and CDR2 is SYDVKM. This CDR3 comprises 10 residues. V was cut by 8 bases and J by 5 bases, with 5 bases left in between. The CDR3 is CASYGDTQYF. Here the CDR3 DNA reads TGTGCCAGCTATGGAGATACGCAGTATTTT.

Many counts were recorded for this clonotype. The genes are TRBV19 and TRBJ1-1; 8 bases align to TRBD1. The germline V gene encodes CDR1 LNHDA and CDR2 SQIVND (reference sequence). With 10 bases clipped from V and 4 bases from J, the junction kept 5 bases outside the gene matches. This CDR3 comprises 12 residues. CDR3 amino acids: CATKQGATEAFF. The DNA of the CDR3 is TGTGCCACTAAGCAGGGGGCCACTGAAGCTTTCTTT.

The chain uses TRBV9 and TRBJ2-2; 9 bases match TRBD2. The CDR3 is 16 amino acids. The V gene end was trimmed by 2 bases and the J gene end by 0 bases; junction bases not matched to a gene: 2. Germline V gene lookup returns CDR1 SGDLS and CDR2 YYNGEE. In DNA form, the CDR3 reads TGTGCCAGCAGCGTTAGACTAGCGGCGAACACCGGGGAGCTGTTTTTT. Protein product: CASSVRLAANTGELFF.

This clonotype was observed at least ten times. The CDR3 DNA follows: TGCGCCAGCAGCCAAGATCCCGTCTCCTACGAGCAGTACTTC. Translation: CASSQDPVSYEQYF. The chain has TRBV4-1 and TRBJ2-7; D gene unclear. The CDR3 loop spans 14 amino acids. The V and J ends lost 0 bases and 0 bases respectively, with 6 bases between them. The germline V gene has CDR1 MGHRA and CDR2 YSYEKL.

The genes are TRBV9 and TRBJ2-5; tentatively, D is TRBD2 (6 bases). Trimming removed 2 bases at V and 2 bases at J, with 13 bases between. The CDR3 is made up of 15 amino acids. The germline CDR1 and CDR2 sequences are SGDLS and YYNGEE. The CDR3 coding sequence is TGTGCCAGCAGCGTTGGGGGGATAGTACAAGAGACCCAGTACTTC. Translating it yields CASSVGGIVQETQYF.

This clonotype came up many times. The gene calls are TRBV7-6 and TRBJ2-1, with TRBD2 matching 11 bases. The CDR3 length is 16 residues. V shed 5 bases and J 4 bases; nucleotides not matched to a gene: 7. The germline V gene has CDR1 SGHVS and CDR2 FNYEAQ. The CDR3 protein is CASSKRGTSGYNEQFF. The CDR3 DNA follows: TGTGCCAGCAGCAAACGTGGGACTAGCGGTTACAATGAGCAGTTCTTC.

This clonotype was seen many times. The V and J genes are TRBV7-2 and TRBJ2-7; the match to TRBD2 covers 7 bases. The CDR3 covers 13 residues. Germline V gene lookup returns CDR1 SGHTA and CDR2 FQGNSA. With V trimmed by 7 bases and J by 6 bases, 9 bases remained unmatched. The CDR3 nucleotides are TGTGCCAGCATCCTCGGCGGGGGTGTCGAGCAGTACTTC. Its translation is CASILGGGVEQYF.

This clonotype occurred a few times. The chain carries TRBV28 and TRBJ2-1, with TRBD2 identical over 9 bases. The V and J ends lost 1 base and 5 bases, in that order; junction bases with no gene match: 3. The CDR3 is made up of 15 amino acids. Germline V CDR1 and CDR2: MDHEN, SYDVKM. The CDR3 DNA follows: TGTGCCAGCAGTTTATCTAGCGGGACCAACAATGAGCAGTTCTTC. Residues: CASSLSSGTNNEQFF.

This clonotype was picked up a small number of times. V and J are TRBV12-3 or TRBV12-4 and TRBJ2-7; 8 bases match TRBD2. V lost 4 bases and J lost 7; bases outside the gene matches: 12. There are 15 residues in the CDR3. The CDR3 DNA reads as TGTGCCAGCAGTTACAGCGGGAGAAGGCCTAGGGAGCAGTACTTC. Residues: CASSYSGRRPREQYF.

This clonotype was picked up a small number of times. The chain joins TRBV12-5 to TRBJ2-5; perhaps TRBD1 as D (5 bases). This CDR3 has 14 residues. V gave up 2 bases and J gave up 3 bases, with 10 bases separating them. CDR1 LGHNT and CDR2 FRNRAP come from the germline V gene. For the CDR3, the DNA is TGTGCTAGTGGTTTGTTTAGGGGAAAAGAGACCCAGTACTTC. Translation: CASGLFRGKETQYF.

This clonotype was recorded many times. The rearrangement uses TRBV27 and TRBJ1-3, with D unresolved. The CDR3 contains 13 residues. Germline V gene sequence: CDR1 MNHEY, CDR2 SMNVEV (reference sequence). The germline V and J ends were trimmed by 4 bases and 2 bases, with 6 bases remaining between them. CDR3 in DNA: TGTGCCAGCAGTTGGGGAGCTGGAAACACCATATATTTT. This translates into CASSWGAGNTIYF.

This clonotype occurred many times. This rearrangement joins TRBV28 to TRBJ1-6; D perhaps matches TRBD1 (5 bases). The germline V and J ends were trimmed by 4 bases and 6 bases, with 13 bases remaining between them. CDR1 MDHEN and CDR2 SYDVKM come from the germline V gene. The CDR3 consists of 15 residues. In DNA, the CDR3 is TGTGCCAGCAGTTATATGCCGACAGCTAATTCACCCCTCCACTTT. This translates into CASSYMPTANSPLHF. Full variable domain (remainder filled in from reference TRBV28 and TRBJ1-6): DVKVTQSSRYLVKRTGEKVFLECVQDMDHENMFWYRQDPGLGLRLIYFSYDVKMKEKGDIPEGYSVSREKKERFSLILESASTNQTSMYLCASSYMPTANSPLHFGNGTRLTVT.

This clonotype turned up a few times. The J gene is TRBJ2-5, the V gene TRBV28; perhaps TRBD2 as D (6 bases). The V end lost 2 bases, the J end lost 5 bases, and 12 bases lay between the germline ends. Germline V gene sequence: CDR1 MDHEN, CDR2 SYDVKM. The CDR3 extends over 14 amino acids. The CDR3 loop reads CASSLRTGGETQYF. Here the CDR3 DNA reads TGTGCCAGCAGTTTACGGACCGGAGGGGAGACCCAGTACTTC.